The 24 T cell receptor beta chains below were found in one sample sequenced in a study of shared clonotypes between healthy human individuals. Here immunoSEQ multiplex PCR was the method, and the copy in TCRdb shows in-frame clones only, minus some. This sample has more than 1.2 million clones; approximately 98.5% occur once, and the top ten carry 0.36%. The sequencing sample was made of naive CD4+ T cells sorted from blood. Stated subset: CD45RA+ positively selected. Source of these receptors: a man between 25 and 39 years old in good health.

The genes are TRBV18 and TRBJ2-3, with TRBD2 as a possible D gene (6 bases). The CDR3 contains 15 residues. The V gene's germline CDR1 is KGHSH and CDR2 LQKENI. Trimming left V 2 bases short and J 4 bases short, with 13 bases between. CDR3 nucleotides: TGTGCCAGCTCACCAATAGGGCGGGGAGCAGATACGCAGTATTTT. Translated: CASSPIGRGADTQYF.

The CDR3: CASSQGGTALIKNIQYF. Written as DNA, the CDR3 is TGCGCCAGCAGCCAAGGCGGGACAGCCTTAATCAAAAACATTCAGTACTTC. The chain joins TRBV4-1 to TRBJ2-4; the D gene is possibly TRBD1 (7 bases). CDR3 length equals 17 residues. Trimming cost V 1 base and J 3 bases, with 16 bases left between them. Looked up from germline, CDR1 is MGHRA and CDR2 is YSYEKL.

The V gene is TRBV21-1, the J gene TRBJ1-2; the D call TRBD1 from the table was never checked on the DNA. TRBV21-1 is described as a pseudogene. The CDR3 loop spans 17 amino acids. CDR3 loop: CASSRPGQGFLGYGYTF. The CDR3 region has the DNA TGTGCCAGCAGCCGACCGGGACAGGGATTTTTGGGCTATGGCTACACCTTC.

The chain employs TRBV30 and TRBJ2-7; 9 positions agree with TRBD2. The germline V gene has CDR1 GTSNPN and CDR2 SVGIG (reference sequence). With V trimmed by 1 base and J by 1 base, 17 bases remained unmatched. The CDR3 has 19 residues. CDR3 sequence (DNA): TGTGCCTGGAGTGCAAAGGGACTAGCAACTACTAAGTATTCCTACGAGCAGTACTTC. As protein: CAWSAKGLATTKYSYEQYF.

This rearrangement joins TRBV6-6 to TRBJ1-2, with D maybe TRBD1 (6 bases). This CDR3 contains 13 residues. V was trimmed by 5 bases and J by 8 bases, leaving 15 bases between them. The germline CDR1 and CDR2 sequences are MNHNY and SVGAGI (reference sequence). CDR3 sequence: CASSRPGQAGYTF. The CDR3 region has the DNA TGTGCCAGCAGTCGTCCGGGACAAGCGGGCTACACCTTC.

This chain links TRBV28 with TRBJ2-7; 7 bases map to TRBD1. V shed 7 bases, J shed 5 bases, and the junction held 17 bases outside the gene matches. CDR3 length: 16 residues. The germline V gene has CDR1 MDHEN and CDR2 SYDVKM. In DNA, the CDR3 is TGTGCCAGCAATCCATCAAATACACAGGGGTACGACGAGCAGTACTTC. Its protein product is CASNPSNTQGYDEQYF. Full variable domain (missing parts from reference TRBV28 and TRBJ2-7): DVKVTQSSRYLVKRTGEKVFLECVQDMDHENMFWYRQDPGLGLRLIYFSYDVKMKEKGDIPEGYSVSREKKERFSLILESASTNQTSMYLCASNPSNTQGYDEQYFGPGTRLTVT.

The chain is built from TRBV7-8 and TRBJ2-7; the D gene is possibly TRBD2 (5 bases). This CDR3 spans 13 amino acids. Deletions cut 1 base from V and 4 bases from J, with 8 bases between. CDR1 and CDR2 from the germline V gene are SGHVS and FQNEAQ. The chain's CDR3 is CASSLVSGYEQYF. The DNA for the CDR3 is TGTGCCAGCAGCTTAGTGAGCGGATACGAGCAGTACTTC.

This clone was recorded a few times. This specimen includes other DNA sequences encoding the same CDR3. The chain combines TRBV18 with TRBJ2-3; D unresolved. Trimming removed 0 bases at V and 2 bases at J, with 3 bases between. Per germline, CDR1 KGHSH and CDR2 LQKENI. This CDR3 comprises 13 residues. CDR3 loop: CASSPPSTDTQYF. The CDR3 DNA sequence: TGTGCCAGCTCACCACCATCCACAGATACGCAGTATTTT. The full variable domain, completed using reference TRBV18 and TRBJ2-3, is NAGVMQNPRHLVRRRGQEARLRCSPMKGHSHVYWYRQLPEEGLKFMVYLQKENIIDESGMPKERFSAEFPKEGPSILRIQQVVRGDSAAYFCASSPPSTDTQYFGPGTRLTVL.

The chain links TRBV7-8 to TRBJ2-5; D may be TRBD1 (6 bases). Trimming removed 5 bases at V and 7 bases at J, with 26 bases between. Germline lookup yields CDR1 SGHVS and CDR2 FQNEAQ. CDR3 size: 17 residues. This chain's CDR3 is CASSQGYAGAADRTQYF. The DNA of the CDR3 is TGTGCCAGCAGCCAGGGGTACGCAGGGGCGGCAGATAGGACCCAGTACTTC. The variable domain in full, completed from reference TRBV7-8 and TRBJ2-5, reads GAGVSQSPRYKVAKRGQDVALRCDPISGHVSLFWYQQALGQGPEFLTYFQNEAQLDKSGLPSDRFFAERPEGSVSTLKIQRTQQEDSAVYLCASSQGYAGAADRTQYFGPGTRLLVL.

The count of this clone is one. The chain joins TRBV10-2 to TRBJ2-7, with 11 bases identical to TRBD1. J was trimmed by 4 bases and V by 4 bases; bases with no gene match: 12. Germline values: CDR1 WSHSY, CDR2 SAAADI. CDR3 length: 17 residues. The CDR3 DNA reads as TGCGCCAGCAGTGTGACTTCAGGACAGGGGGCGATTTACGAGCAGTACTTC. The encoded protein is CASSVTSGQGAIYEQYF.

The chain joins TRBV18 to TRBJ1-1; perhaps TRBD1 as D (6 bases). The length of the CDR3 is 15 residues. The ends were cut back, 1 base at V and 4 bases at J, with 13 bases in the middle. Per germline, CDR1 KGHSH and CDR2 LQKENI. The CDR3 is CASSPLQGQGTEAFF. The CDR3 nucleotides read TGTGCCAGCTCACCACTTCAGGGGCAGGGCACTGAAGCTTTCTTT.

The rearrangement joins TRBV5-1 to TRBJ2-1, with 13 nucleotides matching TRBD2. This CDR3 contains 16 residues. Per the germline V gene, CDR1 is SGHRS and CDR2 is YFSETQ. J was trimmed by 3 bases and V by 5 bases; bases with no gene match: 5. Written as DNA, the CDR3 is TGCGCCAGCAGATCCGGGACTAGCGGGAACTACAATGAGCAGTTCTTC. Translating gives CASRSGTSGNYNEQFF.

In the case of this clone: This same CDR3 is encoded by further DNA sequences in the sample. The chain combines TRBV20-1 with TRBJ1-2; D gene ambiguous. Deletions cut 2 bases from V and 8 bases from J, with 3 bases between. Germline CDR1 reads DFQATT; CDR2 reads SNEGSKA (reference sequence). CDR3 length: 9 residues. The chain's CDR3 is CSARSGYTF. CDR3 nucleotide sequence: TGCAGTGCTAGAAGCGGCTACACCTTC.

The chain recombines TRBV9 with TRBJ2-3; D is unclear. The germline V gene encodes CDR1 SGDLS and CDR2 YYNGEE. Between the trimmed V and J ends, which lost 2 bases and 1 base, there was a span of 11 bases. The CDR3 length is 15 residues. The DNA for the CDR3 is TGTGCCAGCAGCGTGCTTGGGGAAGGCACAGATACGCAGTATTTT. Protein: CASSVLGEGTDTQYF.

The chain is built from TRBV18 and TRBJ2-7, with 8 bases fitting TRBD1. Per the germline V gene, CDR1 is KGHSH and CDR2 is LQKENI. The V segment lost 5 bases and the J segment 2 bases; nucleotides outside the gene matches: 8. CDR3 length equals 15 residues. CDR3 DNA sequence: TGTGCCAGCTCATTTGGACAGGGTGGAACCTACGAGCAGTACTTC. Protein product: CASSFGQGGTYEQYF. Supplemented by reference TRBV18 and TRBJ2-7, the full variable domain reads NAGVMQNPRHLVRRRGQEARLRCSPMKGHSHVYWYRQLPEEGLKFMVYLQKENIIDESGMPKERFSAEFPKEGPSILRIQQVVRGDSAAYFCASSFGQGGTYEQYFGPGTRLTVT.

The chain joins TRBV5-1 to TRBJ2-1; 11 bases map to TRBD2. The germline gives CDR1 SGHRS, CDR2 YFSETQ. J was trimmed by 7 bases and V by 5 bases; bases with no gene match: 5. The CDR3 consists of 14 residues. The CDR3, as DNA: TGCGCCAGCAGGGCTGGGACTAGCGGAAATGAGCAGTTCTTC. It encodes CASRAGTSGNEQFF.

This chain links TRBV10-1 with TRBJ2-1, with TRBD2 matching 7 bases. Germline CDR1 WNHNN, CDR2 SYGVQD (reference sequence). J gave up 4 bases and V 2 bases, and 5 bases lay outside the gene matches. The CDR3 length is 15 residues. CDR3 protein: CASSEAGAGYNEQFF. For the CDR3, the DNA is TGCGCCAGCAGTGAGGCGGGAGCAGGTTACAATGAGCAGTTCTTC.

This clone was detected once. This chain uses TRBV6-1 with TRBJ1-1; D is unresolved. Looked up from germline, CDR1 is MNHNS and CDR2 is SASEGT. The CDR3 spans 14 residues. Trimming cost V 6 bases and J 1 base, with 12 bases left between them. This CDR3 reads CASRVDRENTEAFF. DNA of the CDR3: TGTGCCAGCAGGGTTGACCGGGAGAACACTGAAGCTTTCTTT.

As regards this clone: The sample contains more than one DNA sequence encoding this CDR3. V gene TRBV7-9 combines with J gene TRBJ2-2; D unresolved. The CDR3 spans 12 residues. The germline gives CDR1 SEHNR, CDR2 FQNEAQ (reference sequence). The ends were cut back, 8 bases at V and 3 bases at J, with 7 bases in the middle. The CDR3 DNA reads TGTGCCAGCTCGTCGTACACCGGGGAGCTGTTTTTT. Amino acid sequence: CASSSYTGELFF.

The V gene is TRBV5-3, the J gene TRBJ1-2; D is ambiguous. TRBV5-3 is sorted into the ORF group, with uncertain function. This CDR3 is built from 15 residues. Trimming shortened V by 1 base and J by 6 bases, and 16 bases separated the two germline ends. The CDR3 reads CARSLNRLGGHGYTF. CDR3 nucleotide sequence: TGTGCCAGAAGCTTGAATCGGCTGGGAGGACATGGCTACACCTTC.

This rearrangement joins TRBV5-1 to TRBJ2-5; the D is unclear. Germline-derived CDR1 and CDR2 are SGHRS and YFSETQ. The CDR3 is 13 residues long. V was shortened by 0 bases and J by 7 bases, with 10 bases between the two germline ends. CDR3 sequence: CASSLEALGTQYF. The CDR3 DNA reads TGCGCCAGCAGCTTGGAAGCCTTGGGGACCCAGTACTTC.

The V gene is TRBV7-3, the J gene TRBJ2-3; no clear D. Looked up from germline, CDR1 is SGHTA and CDR2 is FQGTGA. This CDR3 region has 12 residues. V lost 1 base and J lost 6, with 5 bases in between. CDR3 in DNA: TGTGCCAGCAGCTTAATATCTGATACGCAGTATTTT. Residues: CASSLISDTQYF.

In nucleotides, the CDR3 is TGTGCCAGCAGCCAAGTAGTTGGTAGGGGTATCTCCTACAATGAGCAGTTCTTC. This translates into CASSQVVGRGISYNEQFF. This chain joins TRBV4-2 and TRBJ2-1; tentatively, D is TRBD1 (5 bases). V was cut by 1 base and J by 0 bases, with 16 bases left in between. CDR3 size: 18 residues. Germline CDR1 is LGHNA and CDR2 is YNFKEQ.

The rearrangement joins TRBV29-1 to TRBJ2-7; 9 nucleotides agree with TRBD1. This CDR3 has 14 residues. Germline CDR1 is SQVTM and CDR2 is ANQGSEA. V gave up 7 bases and J gave up 5 bases; unmatched junction bases: 12. The chain's CDR3 is CSGGGGTGTDEQYF. The DNA for the CDR3 is TGCAGCGGAGGAGGGGGGACAGGGACCGACGAGCAGTACTTC.